The 22 T cell receptor beta chains presented below share a single source sample, sequenced in a study of vaccination effects on CD4 cells after COVID-19 (dated 2022 in TCRdb). To identify antigen-specific CD4+ T cell clonotypes by their expansion, the ViraFEST assay first stimulated PBMC with viral peptide pools and then applied TCR sequencing. After around eleven days of culture, CD4+ T cells were isolated with the EasySep CD4+ T cell isolation kit. Two doses of either the BNT162b2 or the mRNA-1273 mRNA SARS-CoV-2 vaccine were administered to participants. Receptor libraries were prepared by the immunoSEQ multiplex PCR assay. Here the immuneACCESS table is served through TCRdb, limited to in-frame sequences with V and J called. Missing clones are a known gap in these copies; in checked studies unresolved V genes cover under half, and the rest lacks a known reason. This sample lists tens of thousands of clones; roughly three quarters were detected once. About 0.91% of the sample is held by the ten biggest clonotypes.

No antigen is known for these receptors. Sequencing used CD4+ T cells from PBMCs cultured with HCoV-OC43 spike peptides, obtained after COVID-19 vaccination. Per the publication, the cell subset or site label means: HCoV-OC43 spike overlapping peptide pool stimulation. These receptors were taken from a human donor who received a COVID-19 vaccine.

The rearrangement joins TRBV5-5 to TRBJ1-4; 9 positions agree with TRBD1. The CDR3 is 15 residues long. Germline CDR1 is SGHKS and CDR2 is YYEKEE (reference sequence). V shed 4 bases, J shed 8 bases, and the junction held 9 bases outside the gene matches. CDR3 nucleotides: TGTGCCAGCAGCCGAACTACAGGGGGCGCGGAAAAACTGTTTTTT. Protein: CASSRTTGGAEKLFF.

The gene calls are TRBV5-1 and TRBJ1-2, with a possible D match to TRBD1 (5 bases). Trimming took off 0 bases at V and 4 bases at J, with 10 bases between the two ends. The CDR3 sequence is 14 residues long. Germline CDR1 SGHRS, CDR2 YFSETQ. CDR3 nucleotide sequence: TGCGCCAGCAGCTTGGACAGAACAGGCTATGGCTACACCTTC. It translates to CASSLDRTGYGYTF. The full variable domain, with the rest looked up from reference TRBV5-1 and TRBJ1-2, is KAGVTQTPRYLIKTRGQQVTLSCSPISGHRSVSWYQQTPGQGLQFLFEYFSETQRNKGNFPGRFSGRQFSNSRSEMNVSTLELGDSALYLCASSLDRTGYGYTFGSGTRLTVV.

The rearrangement links TRBV6-5 to TRBJ1-4; possibly TRBD1 for D (5 bases). The CDR3 runs to 15 residues. CDR1 is MNHEY, CDR2 SVGAGI, per germline. V was shortened by 6 bases and J by 5 bases, with 16 bases between the two germline ends. CDR3 DNA sequence: TGTGCCAGCAGCCAGACGGGACGGGGAAATGAAAAACTGTTTTTT. Its protein product is CASSQTGRGNEKLFF.

A single count supports this clone. This chain joins TRBV5-1 and TRBJ2-5; tentatively, D is TRBD1 (5 bases). The CDR3 is 14 residues long. CDR1 and CDR2 (germline): SGHRS, YFSETQ. The V gene lost 7 bases and the J gene lost 3 bases, with 16 bases spanning the gap. CDR3 sequence (DNA): TGCGCCAGCTCCAGACAGACCCTTGAAGAGACCCAGTACTTC. Protein sequence: CASSRQTLEETQYF.

The gene calls are TRBV6-5 and TRBJ1-2, with 8 bases aligning to TRBD1. CDR1 MNHEY and CDR2 SVGAGI come from the germline V gene. This CDR3 spans 11 amino acids. Trimming removed 7 bases from V and 8 bases from J; junction bases left unmatched: 3. The CDR3 sequence: CASTDRGGYTF. In DNA, the CDR3 is TGTGCCAGCACCGACAGGGGAGGCTACACCTTC.

The rearrangement uses TRBV11-1 and TRBJ1-3; the D gene is possibly TRBD1 (6 bases). V lost 5 bases, J lost 3 bases, and 14 bases lay in between. CDR1 SGHAT and CDR2 FQDESV come from the germline V gene (reference sequence). This CDR3 comprises 15 residues. This chain's CDR3 is CASSLFGTLGNTIYF. CDR3 DNA: TGTGCCAGCAGCCTATTTGGGACACTTGGAAACACCATATATTTT. Supplemented by reference TRBV11-1 and TRBJ1-3, the full variable domain reads EAEVAQSPRYKITEKSQAVAFWCDPISGHATLYWYRQILGQGPELLVQFQDESVVDDSQLPKDRFSAERLKGVDSTLKIQPAELGDSAMYLCASSLFGTLGNTIYFGEGSWLTVV.

V and J are TRBV9 and TRBJ1-3; D is possibly TRBD1 (5 bases). This CDR3 is 16 amino acids long. CDR1 and CDR2 from the germline V gene are SGDLS and YYNGEE. V was cut by 4 bases and J by 2 bases, with 16 bases left in between. The CDR3 reads CASSFRVGVPGNTIYF. In nucleotides, the CDR3 is TGTGCCAGCAGCTTCAGAGTAGGGGTCCCTGGAAACACCATATATTTT. The full variable domain, its missing parts supplied by reference TRBV9 and TRBJ1-3, is DSGVTQTPKHLITATGQRVTLRCSPRSGDLSVYWYQQSLDQGLQFLIQYYNGEERAKGNILERFSAQQFPDLHSELNLSSLELGDSALYFCASSFRVGVPGNTIYFGEGSWLTVV.

This sequence joins TRBV18 and TRBJ1-2; TRBD1 matches at 7 bases. Germline loops: CDR1 KGHSH, CDR2 LQKENI. V was clipped by 1 base and J by 7 bases; unmatched bases: 12. The CDR3 loop spans 16 amino acids. The CDR3 DNA sequence: TGTGCCAGCTCACCACAGCAGGGGGACGACTTTCGTGGCTACACCTTC. It is translated as CASSPQQGDDFRGYTF. Full variable domain (rest looked up from reference TRBV18 and TRBJ1-2): NAGVMQNPRHLVRRRGQEARLRCSPMKGHSHVYWYRQLPEEGLKFMVYLQKENIIDESGMPKERFSAEFPKEGPSILRIQQVVRGDSAAYFCASSPQQGDDFRGYTFGSGTRLTVV.

The genes are TRBV5-5 and TRBJ2-7; tentative D call: TRBD1 (6 bases). The CDR3 runs to 18 residues. CDR1 is SGHKS, CDR2 YYEKEE, per germline (reference sequence). Trimming removed 4 bases from V and 3 bases from J, with 26 bases in between. This chain's CDR3 is CASSRDFNTGSFHYEQYV. The CDR3 DNA reads as TGTGCCAGCAGCAGGGATTTTAATACAGGGTCTTTCCACTACGAGCAGTACGTC.

J is TRBJ2-1 and V is TRBV5-1; 8 bases map to TRBD2. CDR1 and CDR2 from the germline V gene are SGHRS and YFSETQ. This CDR3 contains 17 residues. Losses at the gene ends were 0 bases for V and 3 bases for J; bases not matched to a gene: 8. The CDR3 nucleotides read TGCGCCAGCAGCTTGGGCAAGCGGGGGTACTTCTACAATGAGCAGTTCTTC. Its protein product is CASSLGKRGYFYNEQFF.

The CDR3: CASSPPGGGNTIYF. The CDR3 nucleotides are TGTGCCAGTAGTCCACCGGGAGGTGGAAACACCATATATTTT. The V gene is TRBV19, the J gene TRBJ1-3; D is unclear. V lost 5 bases and J 3 bases, leaving 11 bases between the germline ends. Germline assignment: CDR1 LNHDA and CDR2 SQIVND (reference sequence). The CDR3 spans 14 residues.

In its sample, this clone was seen a few times. The chain links TRBV1 to TRBJ2-2; the listed D gene, TRBD2, was not tested against the DNA. TRBV1 is assigned pseudogene status. The CDR3 loop spans 18 amino acids. The CDR3 DNA reads as TGCACCAGCAGCCAAGTATCTAGCGGGGGGGCCGGGACCGGGGAGCTGTTTTTT. Translation: CTSSQVSSGGAGTGELFF.

The chain carries TRBV21-1 and TRBJ2-2; the table's D call, TRBD1, has no DNA check behind it. TRBV21-1 corresponds to a pseudogene. The CDR3 totals 17 residues. CDR3 DNA: TGTGCCAGCAGCAAATGGGCCGGGACAGGGAACACCGGGGAGCTGTTTTTT. Its translation is CASSKWAGTGNTGELFF.

This rearrangement joins TRBV12-3 or TRBV12-4 to TRBJ1-1; the D is unclear. The germline V and J ends were trimmed by 9 bases and 4 bases, with 15 bases remaining between them. CDR3 size: 13 residues. The CDR3 sequence: CASCLFASTEAFF. CDR3 in DNA: TGTGCCAGTTGCCTCTTTGCATCCACTGAAGCTTTCTTT.

The V and J genes are TRBV18 and TRBJ2-2; D is ambiguous. V was shortened by 3 bases and J by 1 base, with 12 bases between the two germline ends. The CDR3 has 16 residues. CDR1 and CDR2 from the germline V gene are KGHSH and LQKENI. Written as DNA, the CDR3 is TGTGCCAGCTCACCGCAGCGCCCCGGGAACACCGGGGAGCTGTTTTTT. It encodes CASSPQRPGNTGELFF.

This chain uses TRBV18 with TRBJ2-7, with D tentatively TRBD1 (5 bases). The CDR3 length is 13 residues. The ends were cut back, 1 base at V and 6 bases at J, with 10 bases in the middle. Germline V gives CDR1 KGHSH, CDR2 LQKENI. CDR3 DNA sequence: TGTGCCAGCTCACCACAGTCAGGGATCGAGCAGTACGTC. Amino acids: CASSPQSGIEQYV.

The rearrangement uses TRBV28 and TRBJ1-1, with 7 nucleotides matching TRBD1. The germline V gene has CDR1 MDHEN and CDR2 SYDVKM. CDR3 length: 14 amino acids. J gave up 4 bases and V 3 bases, and 5 bases lay outside the gene matches. CDR3 sequence: CASSFLGQRTEAFF. Here the CDR3 DNA reads TGTGCCAGCAGTTTCTTGGGACAGCGCACTGAAGCTTTCTTT.

The rearrangement joins TRBV5-5 to TRBJ2-7; no clear D gene. The V end lost 1 base, the J end lost 4 bases, and 9 bases lay between the germline ends. The germline gives CDR1 SGHKS, CDR2 YYEKEE (reference sequence). The CDR3 covers 13 residues. In nucleotides, the CDR3 is TGTGCCAGCAGCTTGAACGGCCAATACGAGCAGTACGTC. Its translation is CASSLNGQYEQYV.

This clone was counted between two and nine times. As DNA, the CDR3 is TGTGCCAGCAGGGGGACAGCTGGCAATTCACCCCTCCACTTT. Its protein is CASRGTAGNSPLHF. The rearrangement uses TRBV6-6 and TRBJ1-6, with 7 bases that match TRBD1. Germline V CDR1 and CDR2: MNHNY, SVGAGI (reference sequence). V lost 6 bases and J lost 7; bases outside the gene matches: 6. CDR3 size: 14 residues.

V usage is TRBV5-4 and J usage is TRBJ1-4; a possible D gene is TRBD1 (6 bases). Germline CDR1 and CDR2: SGHNT and YYREEE (reference sequence). Trimming took off 4 bases at V and 7 bases at J, with 20 bases between the two ends. The CDR3 is made up of 16 amino acids. The CDR3 nucleotides read TGTGCCAGCAGCCCGGGTACAGGGCTAAAAGCTGAAAAACTGTTTTTT. It codes for CASSPGTGLKAEKLFF.

This clone was seen a handful of times. This chain links TRBV9 with TRBJ1-5; D remains ambiguous. The CDR3 runs 15 residues. Germline CDR1 SGDLS, CDR2 YYNGEE. The ends were cut back, 0 bases at V and 3 bases at J, with 10 bases in the middle. CDR3 in DNA: TGTGCCAGCAGCGTAGATCTGGCAGACAATCAGCCCCAGCATTTT. Its translation: CASSVDLADNQPQHF.

V usage is TRBV5-6 and J usage is TRBJ1-2; 7 bases match TRBD1. CDR3 length: 13 amino acids. V shed 3 bases, J shed 5 bases, and the junction held 4 bases outside the gene matches. Per the germline V gene, CDR1 is SGHDT and CDR2 is YYEEEE. DNA for the CDR3: TGTGCCAGCAGCTGGGCCAGGGGGTATGGCTACACCTTC. This codes for CASSWARGYGYTF.